The following is a T cell receptor beta chain sequence with its context. The entry originates in a study of blood T cell repertoires in COVID-19. Trimming removed 5 bases from V and 4 bases from J, with 15 bases in between. This CDR3 has 14 residues. Germline-derived CDR1 and CDR2 are SGHRS and YFSETQ. Libraries were prepared by immunoSEQ multiplex PCR; TCRdb keeps only in-frame clonotypes and omits some of them. The sample lists 20,000 to 25,000 clones, roughly 90% occurring once. V usage is TRBV5-1 and J usage is TRBJ2-5, with TRBD1 as a possible D gene (6 bases). The sequence derives from an older woman with active COVID-19. Material for sequencing was peripheral blood. CDR3 nucleotides: TGCGCCAGCAGACTACTCACAGGGCGAGAGACCCAGTACTTC. Its translation: CASRLLTGRETQYF.